This T cell receptor (beta chain) is drawn from a study of blood T cell repertoires in COVID-19. Study summary: Some COVID-19 samples were acute and others convalescent; all came from the United States, Italy and Spain. Sample material is recorded as cDNA or gDNA derived from T cells, B-cell-depleted T cells, or PBMCs.

V was pared by 4 bases and J by 0 bases, with 16 bases between. Germline-derived CDR1 and CDR2 are SGHNT and YYREEE (reference sequence). The CDR3 length is 16 residues. Per the study methods: Researchers report that nucleated cell counts were estimated from reference gene primer amplification. Clones were read by immunoSEQ multiplex PCR, and TCRdb kept only the in-frame ones, dropping some. V and J calls and clone size are given by that table; D and trimming were obtained from the DNA. This table holds roughly 160,000 clones, approximately 91% found once. V and J are TRBV5-4 and TRBJ1-2, with D perhaps matching TRBD1 (6 bases). This receptor was obtained from a man between 18 and 35 years old with acute or convalescent COVID-19. Sequences were obtained from peripheral blood. CDR3 DNA: TGTGCCAGCAGCCGAATAACAGGGAAGTCTAACTATGGCTACACCTTC. Amino acids: CASSRITGKSNYGYTF.